Presented here are 27 T cell receptor beta chains from one specimen sequenced in a study of blood T cell repertoires in COVID-19. The method was immunoSEQ multiplex PCR; TCRdb's version includes in-frame clones alone and lacks a portion of them. The top ten clones hold approximately 9% of a sample with about 280,000 clones, 80% to 90% of them seen once. The sample was peripheral blood. The receptors here all came from a woman aged 50 to 60 who had recovered from COVID-19.

This rearrangement joins TRBV6-6 to TRBJ1-2; tentative D call: TRBD1 (6 bases). V was trimmed by 4 bases and J by 8 bases, leaving 20 bases between them. Per the germline V gene, CDR1 is MNHNY and CDR2 is SVGAGI (reference sequence). The CDR3 runs 15 residues. CDR3 residues: CASSSTYREGGGYTF. The CDR3 DNA sequence: TGTGCCAGCAGTTCTACTTACAGGGAAGGAGGAGGCTACACCTTC.

The chain has TRBV6-4 and TRBJ1-1; 10 bases are a match to TRBD1. V lost 4 bases and J lost 3; bases outside the gene matches: 5. The CDR3 sequence is 15 residues long. Per the germline V gene, CDR1 is MRHNA and CDR2 is SNTAGT. CDR3 nucleotide sequence: TGTGCCAGCAGTGCCGGGACAGGGGTCGACACTGAAGCTTTCTTT. Residues: CASSAGTGVDTEAFF.

V gene TRBV4-3 combines with J gene TRBJ2-7, with D maybe TRBD2 (7 bases). The length of the CDR3 is 15 residues. CDR1 is LGHNA and CDR2 is YSLEER in the germline V gene. With 5 bases removed from V and 4 bases from J, the gap between germline ends came to 18 bases. The CDR3 nucleotides read TGCGCCAGCAGCGGGGGGGCTTCAGGGGTGTACGAGCAGTACTTC. The encoded protein is CASSGGASGVYEQYF.

The chain has TRBV5-1 and TRBJ2-7, with TRBD1 matching over 7 bases. The V segment lost 4 bases and the J segment 5 bases; nucleotides outside the gene matches: 12. Germline V CDR1 and CDR2: SGHRS, YFSETQ. This CDR3 comprises 15 residues. In nucleotides, the CDR3 is TGCGCCAGCAGCCAATACAGGGGCCTACGGAACGAGCAGTACTTC. This gives the protein CASSQYRGLRNEQYF.

The chain is built from TRBV5-5 and TRBJ1-5, with TRBD1 as a possible D gene (6 bases). From germline, CDR1 is SGHKS and CDR2 YYEKEE (reference sequence). The V end lost 2 bases, the J end lost 1 base, and 10 bases lay between the germline ends. The CDR3 is 15 amino acids. The CDR3 sequence: CASSFYRESNQPQHF. The CDR3 DNA sequence: TGTGCCAGCAGCTTCTACAGGGAGAGCAATCAGCCCCAGCATTTT.

V is TRBV6-2 or TRBV6-3 and J is TRBJ2-7; 8 bases align to TRBD1. Looked up from germline, CDR1 is MNHEY and CDR2 is SVGEGT. J lost 3 bases, V lost 2 bases, and 6 bases had no gene match. This CDR3 is 15 amino acids long. The CDR3 nucleotides read TGTGCCAGCAGTTACCGGGACAGGCACTTCTACGAGCAGTACTTC. This sequence encodes CASSYRDRHFYEQYF.

The rearrangement uses TRBV7-3 and TRBJ2-3; D is perhaps TRBD2 (5 bases). Deletions cut 6 bases from V and 1 base from J, with 17 bases between. In germline, CDR1 is SGHTA, CDR2 FQGTGA. The length of the CDR3 is 16 residues. The CDR3 region is CASSRTGSQGTDTQYF. CDR3 coding DNA: TGTGCCAGCAGTCGGACTGGATCTCAGGGCACAGATACGCAGTATTTT.

This sequence joins TRBV7-2 and TRBJ2-1; the match to TRBD2 covers 9 bases. Trimming took 5 bases from V and 2 from J; bases not matched to a gene: 7. Germline loops: CDR1 SGHTA, CDR2 FQGNSA. The CDR3 loop spans 16 amino acids. The chain's CDR3 is CASSTGLAGTYNEQFF. The DNA for the CDR3 is TGTGCCAGCAGCACGGGACTAGCCGGGACCTACAATGAGCAGTTCTTC.

The chain combines TRBV2 with TRBJ1-5; tentatively, D is TRBD1 (5 bases). CDR3 length equals 15 residues. Trimming pared 7 bases from V and 3 bases from J, leaving 16 bases between. Germline lookup yields CDR1 SNHLY and CDR2 FYNNEI. In DNA, the CDR3 is TGTGCCAGCAACCTCAGAGGGGAGGCCAATCAGCCCCAGCATTTT. It yields the protein CASNLRGEANQPQHF. Full variable domain (missing parts from reference TRBV2 and TRBJ1-5): EPEVTQTPSHQVTQMGQEVILRCVPISNHLYFYWYRQILGQKVEFLVSFYNNEISEKSEIFDDQFSVERPDGSNFTLKIRSTKLEDSAMYFCASNLRGEANQPQHFGDGTRLSIL.

The V gene is TRBV7-2, the J gene TRBJ2-5, with unresolved D. V lost 1 base and J 5 bases, leaving 11 bases between the germline ends. The CDR3 runs 14 residues. Germline loops: CDR1 SGHTA, CDR2 FQGNSA. The CDR3 nucleotides read TGTGCCAGCAGCTTAGGGTCCCATCGGGAGACCCAGTACTTC. Its protein product is CASSLGSHRETQYF.

The genes are TRBV19 and TRBJ1-1; TRBD1 matches 11 bases. Germline V CDR1 and CDR2: LNHDA, SQIVND (reference sequence). J was trimmed by 5 bases and V by 7 bases; bases with no gene match: 6. This CDR3 is 14 amino acids long. The CDR3 reads CASTRGQGETEAFF. The CDR3, as DNA: TGTGCCAGTACCAGGGGACAGGGGGAGACTGAAGCTTTCTTT.

This clone appeared many times. The chain links TRBV7-3 to TRBJ1-2; no clear D gene. Trimming removed 1 base at V and 2 bases at J, with 8 bases between. The length of the CDR3 is 14 residues. CDR1 and CDR2 (germline): SGHTA, FQGTGA. The CDR3 bases are TGTGCCAGCAGCTTAAAGCGGGAAAACTATGGCTACACCTTC. It translates to CASSLKRENYGYTF.

V and J are TRBV18 and TRBJ2-4; D not resolved. V lost 3 bases and J 0 bases, leaving 6 bases between the germline ends. Germline V gives CDR1 KGHSH, CDR2 LQKENI. The CDR3 has 14 amino acids. The CDR3 bases are TGTGCCAGCTCACCTGACATAGCCAAAAACATTCAGTACTTC. It encodes CASSPDIAKNIQYF. The full variable domain, its missing parts supplied by reference TRBV18 and TRBJ2-4, is NAGVMQNPRHLVRRRGQEARLRCSPMKGHSHVYWYRQLPEEGLKFMVYLQKENIIDESGMPKERFSAEFPKEGPSILRIQQVVRGDSAAYFCASSPDIAKNIQYFGAGTRLSVL.

This clone was picked up a small number of times. The chain couples TRBV27 to TRBJ1-2, with 7 positions matching TRBD1. The CDR3 runs 15 residues. CDR1 is MNHEY, CDR2 SMNVEV, per germline (reference sequence). Losses at the gene ends were 3 bases for V and 1 base for J; bases not matched to a gene: 5. CDR3 region: CASSFRDSFNYGYTF. Here the CDR3 DNA reads TGTGCCAGCAGTTTCCGGGACAGCTTTAACTATGGCTACACCTTC.

The genes are TRBV19 and TRBJ2-2, with D perhaps TRBD1 (6 bases). The CDR3 runs 16 residues. Trimming left V 6 bases short and J 3 bases short, with 17 bases between. Germline CDR1 LNHDA, CDR2 SQIVND (reference sequence). The CDR3 protein is CASRKDRQEYTGELFF. The CDR3 nucleotides read TGTGCCAGTAGAAAAGATAGACAGGAGTACACCGGGGAGCTGTTTTTT.

The table lists this clone with a count of one. The chain is built from TRBV19 and TRBJ2-6; TRBD1 matches at 7 bases. Unmatched junction bases numbered 11, after V lost 9 bases and J lost 0 bases. The germline V gene has CDR1 LNHDA and CDR2 SQIVND (reference sequence). The CDR3 has 17 residues. In DNA, the CDR3 is TGTGCCAGCCGAATACAGGGGTCGACCTCTGGGGCCAACGTCCTGACTTTC. Translated, it gives CASRIQGSTSGANVLTF.

The chain uses TRBV6-6 and TRBJ1-3, with D possibly being TRBD1 (6 bases). This CDR3 spans 16 amino acids. V gave up 2 bases and J gave up 1 base, with 12 bases separating them. Germline assignment: CDR1 MNHNY and CDR2 SVGAGI (reference sequence). CDR3 protein: CASSYTGQASGNTIYF. The CDR3 DNA reads TGTGCCAGCAGTTACACGGGACAAGCATCTGGAAACACCATATATTTT.

The sample holds a few counts of this clone. The V call is TRBV6-5, the J call TRBJ1-5, with 9 nucleotides matching TRBD1. The CDR3 is 14 amino acids. The germline gives CDR1 MNHEY, CDR2 SVGAGI. With V trimmed by 5 bases and J by 4 bases, 3 bases remained unmatched. The CDR3 DNA reads TGTGCCAGCAGTCCTGGACAGGGGAATCAGCCCCAGCATTTT. This gives the protein CASSPGQGNQPQHF.

The J gene is TRBJ2-5, the V gene TRBV29-1, with D possibly being TRBD2 (6 bases). Trimming cost V 4 bases and J 9 bases, with 12 bases left between them. Per the germline V gene, CDR1 is SQVTM and CDR2 is ANQGSEA. The CDR3 consists of 11 residues. CDR3 sequence (DNA): TGCAGCGTTGGGAGGGAACGGGCCCAGTACTTC. This gives the protein CSVGRERAQYF.

The chain recombines TRBV19 with TRBJ2-1; 14 bases match TRBD2. Per germline, CDR1 LNHDA and CDR2 SQIVND (reference sequence). The trim removed 0 bases at V and 5 bases at J, leaving 3 bases unmatched. There are 17 residues in the CDR3. CDR3: CASSIDMGLAGDNEQFF. The CDR3, as DNA: TGTGCCAGTAGTATAGACATGGGACTAGCGGGAGACAATGAGCAGTTCTTC.

V gene TRBV19 combines with J gene TRBJ2-2; D is perhaps TRBD2 (6 bases). Trimming shortened V by 0 bases and J by 4 bases, and 12 bases separated the two germline ends. The CDR3 length is 16 residues. Per the germline V gene, CDR1 is LNHDA and CDR2 is SQIVND (reference sequence). CDR3 DNA sequence: TGTGCCAGTAGTATAGAGGGCGGGATCGGCACCGGGGAGCTGTTTTTT. Its protein is CASSIEGGIGTGELFF.

This clone appeared a single time. V and J are TRBV7-2 and TRBJ2-7, with 11 bases matching TRBD2. The junction had 14 bases not matched to a gene; V was cut back by 1 base and J by 6 bases. CDR3 length: 18 residues. The germline V gene has CDR1 SGHTA and CDR2 FQGNSA. Here the CDR3 DNA reads TGTGCCAGCAGCTTAGTCCCGACTAGCGGGACCTTAAGCCCCGAGCAGTACTTC. This sequence encodes CASSLVPTSGTLSPEQYF. The full variable domain, completed using reference TRBV7-2 and TRBJ2-7, is GAGVSQSPSNKVTEKGKDVELRCDPISGHTALYWYRQSLGQGLEFLIYFQGNSAPDKSGLPSDRFSAERTGGSVSTLTIQRTQQEDSAVYLCASSLVPTSGTLSPEQYFGPGTRLTVT.

The chain employs TRBV23-1 and TRBJ2-1; 10 nucleotides match TRBD2. TRBV23-1 is flagged as an ORF with uncertain function. The junction had 4 bases not matched to a gene; V was cut back by 4 bases and J by 4 bases. There are 15 residues in the CDR3. The DNA of the CDR3 is TGCGCCAGCAGTCGACGGACTAGCGGATACAATGAGCAGTTCTTC. It specifies CASSRRTSGYNEQFF.

J is TRBJ2-1 and V is TRBV19; tentatively, D is TRBD2 (5 bases). The CDR3 consists of 17 residues. Germline V CDR1 and CDR2: LNHDA, SQIVND (reference sequence). V was trimmed by 5 bases and J by 3 bases, leaving 20 bases between them. The DNA for the CDR3 is TGTGCCAGTAGTCCAGACGGGGATACCTATCTCTACAATGAGCAGTTCTTC. Translation: CASSPDGDTYLYNEQFF.

This chain uses TRBV18 with TRBJ2-5; 8 positions agree with TRBD1. Per germline, CDR1 KGHSH and CDR2 LQKENI. The J segment lost 4 bases and the V segment lost 2 bases, leaving 6 bases of the junction unmatched. The CDR3 loop spans 15 amino acids. CDR3 sequence reads: CASSPVTGAIETQYF. The CDR3 region has the DNA TGTGCCAGCTCACCAGTGACAGGGGCGATAGAGACCCAGTACTTC.

The V and J genes are TRBV6-2 or TRBV6-3 and TRBJ2-7; 7 bases fit TRBD1. Germline CDR1 reads MNHEY; CDR2 reads SVGEGT. The CDR3 spans 16 residues. Unmatched junction bases numbered 8, after V lost 0 bases and J lost 3 bases. In nucleotides, the CDR3 is TGTGCCAGCAGTTACTCATCGACAGGGAAGGTCTACGAGCAGTACTTC. This translates into CASSYSSTGKVYEQYF.

The chain combines TRBV5-1 with TRBJ2-1, with 13 nucleotides matching TRBD2. The V gene end was trimmed by 4 bases and the J gene end by 10 bases; junction bases not matched to a gene: 8. Germline V gene data show CDR1 as SGHRS and CDR2 as YFSETQ. This CDR3 has 15 amino acids. The CDR3 loop reads CASSPPGLAGQEQFF. The CDR3 coding sequence is TGCGCCAGCAGCCCACCGGGACTAGCGGGGCAAGAGCAGTTCTTC.